The rows below give T cell receptor beta chains drawn from one sample of a study of OX40 agonist ivuxolimab in advanced cancers. Method: immunoSEQ multiplex PCR; TCRdb's copy keeps in-frame clones and lacks some. The table shows roughly 60,000 clones, with 70% to 90% occurring only once. Source: CD4+ or CD8+ T cells sorted from blood, taken in a trial of the OX40 agonist ivuxolimab. All receptors derive from an adult with an advanced solid tumor such as melanoma, head and neck, liver or kidney cancer. The CDR3 runs from the conserved cysteine through the conserved F or W. The D gene is left open where the match is weak. Clone size is shown for a subset of rows, as once, few, many or a class of expanded clone.

J gene | V gene | clone size | D gene | CDR3 DNA | CDR3 protein
TRBJ2-3 | TRBV19 | . | . | TGTGCCAGTAGTATAGGGCGGGACCGACCCAGGGATACGCAGTATTTT | CASSIGRDRPRDTQYF
TRBJ2-3 | TRBV7-6 | . | . | TGTGCCAGCAGCTTAGCCAGGGGAACAGATACGCAGTATTTT | CASSLARGTDTQYF
TRBJ2-7 | TRBV12-5 | . | . | TGTGCTAGTGGTTTCTCACCCTCAAACCAGGGGTTGACCTACGAGCAGTACTTC | CASGFSPSNQGLTYEQYF
TRBJ1-2 | TRBV19 | . | . | TGTGCCAGTAGCCCCGGACAGCCTGCTAACTATGGCTACACCTTC | CASSPGQPANYGYTF
TRBJ1-4 | TRBV30 | . | . | TGTGCCTGGAGCCGTGGCACGACGGATGAAAAACTGTTTTTT | CAWSRGTTDEKLFF
TRBJ2-2 | TRBV30 | . | TRBD1 | TGTGCCTGGAGATCGGCGGACAGGGTTAACACCGGGGAGCTGTTTTTT | CAWRSADRVNTGELFF
TRBJ1-6 | TRBV6-5 | . | . | TGTGCCAGCAGTAGGCCAGCGAATTCACCCCTCCACTTT | CASSRPANSPLHF
TRBJ2-1 | TRBV5-6 | . | . | TGTGCCAGCAGCTTGGGTTGGGGAGAGCAGTTCTTC | CASSLGWGEQFF
TRBJ2-2 | TRBV18 | . | TRBD1 | TGTGCCAGCTCGCCAAGACAGGGAAGAGCCACCGGGGAGCTGTTTTTT | CASSPRQGRATGELFF
TRBJ2-7 | TRBV5-5 | . | . | TGTGCCAGCAGCTTGTCGGTTACCAGCTACGAGCAGTACTTC | CASSLSVTSYEQYF
TRBJ2-5 | TRBV11-2 | . | . | TGTGCCAGCAGCCGACCGCAAGAGACCCAGTACTTC | CASSRPQETQYF
TRBJ2-1 | TRBV4-1 | . | TRBD2 | TGCGCCAGCAGCCAGACGTTGCTTAGCGGGAGATATGAGCAGTTCTTC | CASSQTLLSGRYEQFF
TRBJ2-2 | TRBV7-9 | . | . | TGTGCCAGCAGCCCGCAGACTTCCCCGATAGGGGAGCTGTTTTTT | CASSPQTSPIGELFF
TRBJ2-7 | TRBV14 | . | . | TGTGCCAGCAGCCAAAGGAGTAATGGCGAGCAGTACTTC | CASSQRSNGEQYF
TRBJ1-1 | TRBV19 | . | . | TGTGCCAGTAGTATAGGGGGACGGACGAACACTGAAGCTTTCTTT | CASSIGGRTNTEAFF
TRBJ1-1 | TRBV6-4 | . | . | TGTGCCAGCAGCACACAGGGCGGCACTGAAGCTTTCTTT | CASSTQGGTEAFF
TRBJ1-4 | TRBV5-1 | once | . | TGCGCCAGCAGCTTAAGGGGGATTAATGAAAAACTGTTTTTT | CASSLRGINEKLFF
TRBJ1-5 | TRBV6-5 | . | . | TGTGCCAGCGGGCCGAGATATAGCAATCAGCCCCAGCATTTT | CASGPRYSNQPQHF
TRBJ2-5 | TRBV18 | . | . | TGTGCCAGCTCGCGCTGGGTCCCTGGGGAGACCCAGTACTTC | CASSRWVPGETQYF
TRBJ2-1 | TRBV7-2 | . | . | TGTGCCAGCAACAAACTTTTTGGCGTTGAGCAGTTCTTC | CASNKLFGVEQFF